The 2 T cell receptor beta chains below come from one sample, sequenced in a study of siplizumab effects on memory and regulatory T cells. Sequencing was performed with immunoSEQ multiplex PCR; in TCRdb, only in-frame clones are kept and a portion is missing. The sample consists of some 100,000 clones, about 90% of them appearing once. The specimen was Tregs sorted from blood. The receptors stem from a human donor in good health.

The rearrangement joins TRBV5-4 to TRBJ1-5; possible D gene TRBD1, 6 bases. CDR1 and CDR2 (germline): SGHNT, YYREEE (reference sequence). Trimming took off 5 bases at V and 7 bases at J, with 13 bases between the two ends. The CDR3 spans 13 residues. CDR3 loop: CASSPGQGQPQHF. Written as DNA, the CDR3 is TGTGCCAGCAGTCCTGGGCAGGGGCAGCCCCAGCATTTT.

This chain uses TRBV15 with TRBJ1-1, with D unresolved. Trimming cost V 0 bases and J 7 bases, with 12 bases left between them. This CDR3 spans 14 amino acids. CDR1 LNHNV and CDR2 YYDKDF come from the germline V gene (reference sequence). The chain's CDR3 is CATSRESSRSEAFF. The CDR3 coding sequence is TGTGCCACCAGCAGAGAATCTAGTAGGAGTGAAGCTTTCTTT.